This T cell receptor (beta chain) is from a study of OX40 agonist ivuxolimab in advanced cancers. Produced via immunoSEQ multiplex PCR; TCRdb's table is partial and in-frame only. The sample lists some 44,000 clones, approximately 83% seen once, with 0.38% in the top ten. The germline V and J ends were trimmed by 0 bases and 3 bases, with 11 bases remaining between them. The CDR3 runs to 15 residues. Germline V gene lookup returns CDR1 WSHSY and CDR2 SAAADI. The gene calls are TRBV10-2 and TRBJ1-2; tentatively, D is TRBD1 (6 bases). The sample was CD4+ or CD8+ T cells sorted from blood, taken in a trial of the OX40 agonist ivuxolimab. This receptor was identified in an adult with an advanced solid tumor such as melanoma, head and neck, liver or kidney cancer. The CDR3 DNA sequence: TGCGCCAGCAGTGAGTCGAAGGGGGTGTACTATGGCTACACCTTC. Its protein product is CASSESKGVYYGYTF.